This TCR beta chain was found in a study of beta chain features in type 1 diabetes. On this clone: Its antigen remains unknown.

Trimming stripped 1 base from V and 6 bases from J, with 7 bases between. Germline V gene data show CDR1 as LGHNA and CDR2 as YSLEER. The length of the CDR3 is 13 residues. CD4+ naive, central memory, regulatory and stem cell-like memory cells were sorted via CD45RO/CCR7/CD25/CD127/CD95/CD27. Findings and caveats of the study: The similarity of naive, central memory and Treg TCRB repertoires appeared greater among patients than among healthy donors.

The investigators reverse transcribed all of the isolated RNA, so they sequenced expressed TCRB transcripts. Some clones are missing from TCRdb's copy, which holds only in-frame ones; the method was immunoSEQ multiplex PCR. This table has about 210,000 clones, roughly 11% appearing once. The TCR originated in a man aged 18 to 29 in good health. J is TRBJ2-1 and V is TRBV4-3, with TRBD1 as a possible D gene (6 bases). What was sequenced was central memory CD4+ T cells from blood. CDR3 in DNA: TGCGCCAGCAGCCAAGGCAGGGGCAATGAGCAGTTCTTC. This encodes CASSQGRGNEQFF.